The 20 T cell receptor beta chains below come from one sample, sequenced in a study of T cells in Graves' hyperthyroidism and ophthalmopathy. Amplified regions were TCR beta CDR3 sequences from RNA transcripts. A first-round RT-PCR of the TCR CDR3 used the HTBI primer set. TCRdb itself ran the multiplex PCR reads through MiXCR, one entry per CDR3 protein. This sample has 500,000 to 750,000 distinct CDR3 sequences, with 14% found just once. Sequencing used blood. These TCRs come from a woman aged 18-30 years with Graves' ophthalmopathy.

This clonotype was seen ten or more times. This chain links TRBV11-2 with TRBJ1-5; no clear D gene. This CDR3 has 13 residues. The V end lost 1 base, the J end lost 7 bases, and 8 bases lay between the germline ends. Germline V gene sequence: CDR1 SGHAT, CDR2 FQNNGV. The chain's CDR3 is CASSLGSGQPQHF. The CDR3 DNA reads as TGTGCCAGCAGCTTAGGCAGCGGGCAGCCCCAGCATTTT.

This clonotype was detected a few times. The chain couples TRBV20-1 to TRBJ2-3; D is ambiguous. V was pared by 5 bases and J by 6 bases, with 12 bases between. CDR3 length: 12 residues. Germline V CDR1 and CDR2: DFQATT, SNEGSKA (reference sequence). The CDR3 here is CSAAIVDDTQYF. The CDR3 DNA is TGCAGTGCTGCCATTGTCGACGATACGCAGTATTTT.

This clonotype showed up just a few times. V is TRBV6-5 and J is TRBJ2-1; D ambiguous. This CDR3 spans 16 amino acids. The V end lost 4 bases, the J end lost 4 bases, and 17 bases lay between the germline ends. From germline, CDR1 is MNHEY and CDR2 SVGAGI. The CDR3 DNA sequence: TGTGCCAGCAGTTTCCCACCGCGCGTGACATACAATGAGCAGTTCTTC. Translated: CASSFPPRVTYNEQFF.

The chain uses TRBV5-1 and TRBJ1-1; D uncertain. Germline-derived CDR1 and CDR2 are SGHRS and YFSETQ. There are 12 residues in the CDR3. Trimming shortened V by 4 bases and J by 6 bases, and 10 bases separated the two germline ends. The CDR3 coding sequence is TGCGCCAGCAGCGGACCACTTTCTGAAGCTTTCTTT. Translating it yields CASSGPLSEAFF.

This clonotype was seen repeatedly, ten times or more. The V gene is TRBV28, the J gene TRBJ2-4; 7 positions match TRBD1. The CDR3 runs to 14 residues. The V and J ends lost 3 bases and 4 bases, in that order; junction bases with no gene match: 3. The V gene's germline CDR1 is MDHEN and CDR2 SYDVKM. CDR3 DNA sequence: TGTGCCAGCAGTTTGGGGACAGAAAAAAACATTCAGTACTTC. The encoded protein is CASSLGTEKNIQYF.

A word on this clonotype: A read error is possible here, since a much larger clone lies one base away. The chain links TRBV11-3 to TRBJ2-1, with 13 positions matching TRBD2. CDR1 SGHNT and CDR2 YENEEA come from the germline V gene. This CDR3 is built from 19 residues. V gave up 5 bases and J gave up 0 bases; unmatched junction bases: 10. The CDR3 DNA is TGTGCCAGCAGCCGTAGACTAGCGGGAGGCCGGAGCTCCTACAATGAGCAGTTCTTC. Amino acid sequence: CASSRRLAGGRSSYNEQFF.

V gene TRBV4-1 combines with J gene TRBJ2-1; TRBD2 matches 8 bases. Trimming cost V 5 bases and J 0 bases; bases outside gene matches: 6. The CDR3 spans 16 residues. The germline V gene has CDR1 MGHRA and CDR2 YSYEKL. The CDR3 is CASSAESGSSYNEQFF. The CDR3 bases are TGCGCCAGCAGCGCAGAGAGCGGGAGCTCCTACAATGAGCAGTTCTTC.

This clonotype has a handful of counts. This rearrangement joins TRBV20-1 to TRBJ1-1; 7 nucleotides line up with TRBD1. Germline values: CDR1 DFQATT, CDR2 SNEGSKA (reference sequence). J lost 1 base, V lost 3 bases, and 8 bases had no gene match. The CDR3 is 15 residues long. The CDR3 sequence: CSARDWDRSNTEAFF. The CDR3 coding sequence is TGCAGTGCTAGGGATTGGGACAGATCGAACACTGAAGCTTTCTTT.

This clonotype was observed many times. V usage is TRBV28 and J usage is TRBJ1-2; TRBD1 matches 8 bases. The V gene end was trimmed by 6 bases and the J gene end by 5 bases; junction bases not matched to a gene: 8. Germline CDR1 and CDR2: MDHEN and SYDVKM. CDR3 length: 14 residues. CDR3 in DNA: TGTGCCAGCAGGGTGGACAGGGTACGTTATGGCTACACCTTC. Amino acid sequence: CASRVDRVRYGYTF.

The table lists this clonotype with many counts. The V and J genes are TRBV7-6 and TRBJ2-2; D is possibly TRBD2 (6 bases). Trimming left V 8 bases short and J 4 bases short, with 14 bases between. CDR3 length: 14 residues. Germline CDR1 and CDR2: SGHVS and FNYEAQ. The DNA of the CDR3 is TGTGCCAGCTCCGGGGCGGGACCCACCGGGGAGCTGTTTTTT. Encoded protein: CASSGAGPTGELFF.

This clonotype was found many times. CDR3 amino acids: CASSLANKEQYF. The CDR3 DNA follows: TGTGCCAGCAGCTTAGCAAACAAGGAGCAGTACTTC. This chain links TRBV7-8 with TRBJ2-7, with D uncertain. Germline V gene data show CDR1 as SGHVS and CDR2 as FQNEAQ. This CDR3 has 12 residues. V lost 0 bases and J 7 bases, leaving 7 bases between the germline ends.

CDR3 DNA: TGCGCCAGCAGCCTTGGGACAGGGGCAGGCTACGAGCAGTACTTC. Amino acid sequence: CASSLGTGAGYEQYF. The chain employs TRBV4-1 and TRBJ2-7; 10 nucleotides agree with TRBD1. Germline CDR1 reads MGHRA; CDR2 reads YSYEKL. V shed 4 bases and J 3 bases; nucleotides not matched to a gene: 6. The CDR3 extends over 15 amino acids.

This clonotype came up a few times. The J gene is TRBJ1-4, the V gene TRBV27; TRBD1 is a possible D gene (6 bases). Germline lookup yields CDR1 MNHEY and CDR2 SMNVEV (reference sequence). This CDR3 region has 19 residues. V shed 5 bases and J shed 0 bases, with 22 bases lying between them. CDR3 amino acids: CASSGVRDIKNTTNEKLFF. The CDR3 DNA is TGTGCCAGCAGTGGGGTCAGGGACATCAAGAATACAACTAATGAAAAACTGTTTTTT.

The rearrangement uses TRBV28 and TRBJ2-1; 14 bases agree with TRBD2. The germline CDR1 and CDR2 sequences are MDHEN and SYDVKM. Trimming at V came to 9 bases and at J to 1 base, leaving 11 bases not matched to a gene. The CDR3 is 18 amino acids. CDR3 loop: CASRWGLAGARSYNEQFF. As DNA, the CDR3 is TGTGCCAGTCGCTGGGGACTAGCGGGAGCGAGGTCCTACAATGAGCAGTTCTTC.

Ten or more counts support this clonotype. V and J are TRBV5-8 and TRBJ1-1; no definite D call. Trimming left V 4 bases short and J 3 bases short, with 16 bases between. Germline lookup yields CDR1 SGHTS and CDR2 YDEGEE. There are 15 residues in the CDR3. The CDR3 spells CASSRDGRTYTEAFF. The CDR3 DNA follows: TGTGCCAGCAGCCGTGATGGGAGGACTTACACTGAAGCTTTCTTT.

This clonotype was detected many times. The chain recombines TRBV6-6 with TRBJ2-7; tentatively, D is TRBD1 (6 bases). Per the germline V gene, CDR1 is MNHNY and CDR2 is SVGAGI (reference sequence). V was trimmed by 0 bases and J by 4 bases, leaving 10 bases between them. This CDR3 spans 14 amino acids. This chain's CDR3 is CASSYSHRDYEQYF. In nucleotides, the CDR3 is TGTGCCAGCAGTTACTCGCACAGGGATTACGAGCAGTACTTC.

This clonotype showed up just a few times. The chain joins TRBV14 to TRBJ1-6; D may be TRBD1 (5 bases). Deletions cut 0 bases from V and 9 bases from J, with 24 bases between. This CDR3 contains 19 residues. Germline CDR1 reads SGHDN; CDR2 reads FVKESK. The CDR3 spells CASSQDLPGRFGGSSPLHF. CDR3 coding DNA: TGTGCCAGCAGCCAAGATCTACCGGGACGGTTTGGTGGAAGTTCACCCCTCCACTTT.

Concerning this clonotype itself: This may be a read error, as it is one base from a much larger clone. The rearrangement joins TRBV2 to TRBJ1-2; 9 bases line up with TRBD1. This CDR3 has 13 residues. The V segment lost 4 bases and the J segment 8 bases; nucleotides outside the gene matches: 5. Germline loops: CDR1 SNHLY, CDR2 FYNNEI. The CDR3 bases are TGTGCCAGCAGTGGATCGGACAGGGGAGGCTACACCTTC. Its translation is CASSGSDRGGYTF.

This clonotype has a handful of counts. This chain connects TRBV15 to TRBJ1-5; no definite D call. There are 12 residues in the CDR3. Germline CDR1 reads LNHNV; CDR2 reads YYDKDF (reference sequence). V lost 3 bases and J lost 4, with 4 bases in between. For the CDR3, the DNA is TGTGCCACCAGCAGGGCAAATCAGCCCCAGCATTTT. Its protein is CATSRANQPQHF.

In its sample, this clonotype was seen many times. CDR3 bases: TGTGCCAGCAGTTTGGGGGTTCTTGGTACGCAGTATTTT. Its protein is CASSLGVLGTQYF. The J gene is TRBJ2-3, the V gene TRBV28, with D possibly called TRBD1 or TRBD2 (5 bases each). CDR1 and CDR2 from the germline V gene are MDHEN and SYDVKM. The ends were cut back, 3 bases at V and 8 bases at J, with 12 bases in the middle. CDR3 length equals 13 residues. The whole variable domain, remainder taken from reference TRBV28 and TRBJ2-3, is DVKVTQSSRYLVKRTGEKVFLECVQDMDHENMFWYRQDPGLGLRLIYFSYDVKMKEKGDIPEGYSVSREKKERFSLILESASTNQTSMYLCASSLGVLGTQYFGPGTRLTVL.